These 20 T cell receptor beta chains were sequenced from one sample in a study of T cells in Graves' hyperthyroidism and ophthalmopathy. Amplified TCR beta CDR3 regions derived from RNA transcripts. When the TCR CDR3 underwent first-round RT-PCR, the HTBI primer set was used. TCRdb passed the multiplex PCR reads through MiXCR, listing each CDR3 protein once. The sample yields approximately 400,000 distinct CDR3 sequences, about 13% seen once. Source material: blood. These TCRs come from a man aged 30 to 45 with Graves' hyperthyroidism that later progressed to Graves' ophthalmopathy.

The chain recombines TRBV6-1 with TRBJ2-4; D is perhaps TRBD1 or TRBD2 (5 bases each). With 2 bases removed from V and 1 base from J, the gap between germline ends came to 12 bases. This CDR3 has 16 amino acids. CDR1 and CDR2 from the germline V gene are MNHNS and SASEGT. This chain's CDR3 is CASSELGDGAKNIQYF. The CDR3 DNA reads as TGTGCCAGCAGTGAATTGGGGGATGGGGCCAAAAACATTCAGTACTTC.

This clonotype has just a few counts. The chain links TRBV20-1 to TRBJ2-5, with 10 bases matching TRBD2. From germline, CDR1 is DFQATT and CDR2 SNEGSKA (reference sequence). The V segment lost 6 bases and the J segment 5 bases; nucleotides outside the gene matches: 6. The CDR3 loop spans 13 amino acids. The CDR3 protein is CSAAGGGSETQYF. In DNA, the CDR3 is TGCAGTGCAGCGGGGGGGGGAAGCGAGACCCAGTACTTC.

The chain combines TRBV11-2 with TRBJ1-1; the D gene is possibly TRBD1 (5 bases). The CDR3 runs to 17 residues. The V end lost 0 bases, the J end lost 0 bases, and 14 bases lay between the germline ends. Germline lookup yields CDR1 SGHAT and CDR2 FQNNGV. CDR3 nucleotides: TGTGCCAGCAGCTTAGATGTTGGCGAGGACATGAACACTGAAGCTTTCTTT. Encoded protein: CASSLDVGEDMNTEAFF.

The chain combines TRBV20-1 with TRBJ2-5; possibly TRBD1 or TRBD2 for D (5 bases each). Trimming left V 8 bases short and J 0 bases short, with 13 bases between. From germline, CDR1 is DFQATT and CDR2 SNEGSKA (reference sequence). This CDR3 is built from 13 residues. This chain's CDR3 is CSHEGENQETQYF. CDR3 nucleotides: TGCAGTCACGAAGGGGAGAACCAAGAGACCCAGTACTTC.

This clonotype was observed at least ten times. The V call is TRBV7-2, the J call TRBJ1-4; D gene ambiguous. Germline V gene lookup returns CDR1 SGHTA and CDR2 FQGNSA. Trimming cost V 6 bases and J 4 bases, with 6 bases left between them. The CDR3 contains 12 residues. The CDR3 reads CASRRGNEKLFF. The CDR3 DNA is TGTGCCAGCAGGCGGGGTAATGAAAAACTGTTTTTT.

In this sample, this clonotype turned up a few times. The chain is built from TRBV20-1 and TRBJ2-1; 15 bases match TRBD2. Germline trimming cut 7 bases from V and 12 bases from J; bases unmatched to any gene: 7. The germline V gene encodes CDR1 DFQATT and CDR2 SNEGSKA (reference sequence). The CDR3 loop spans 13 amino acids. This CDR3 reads CSEQGLAGGRQFF. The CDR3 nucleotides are TGCAGTGAACAGGGACTAGCGGGGGGCCGGCAGTTCTTC.

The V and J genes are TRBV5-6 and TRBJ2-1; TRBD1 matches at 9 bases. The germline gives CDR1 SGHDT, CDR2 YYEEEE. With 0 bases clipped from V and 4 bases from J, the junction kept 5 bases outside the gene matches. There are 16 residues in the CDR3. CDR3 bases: TGTGCCAGCAGCTTGGGACAGGGGGTCTTGTACAATGAGCAGTTCTTC. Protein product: CASSLGQGVLYNEQFF.

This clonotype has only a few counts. The CDR3 spells CSARDLNRRGGITDTQYF. The CDR3 DNA reads as TGCAGTGCTAGAGATTTAAACCGGCGGGGGGGAATTACAGATACGCAGTATTTT. The chain combines TRBV20-1 with TRBJ2-3; 9 bases agree with TRBD2. This CDR3 contains 18 residues. The germline gives CDR1 DFQATT, CDR2 SNEGSKA (reference sequence). Trimming removed 0 bases from V and 3 bases from J; junction bases left unmatched: 13.

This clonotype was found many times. CDR3 sequence reads: CASRAPGEATDTQYF. In DNA, the CDR3 is TGTGCCAGCAGAGCCCCCGGGGAGGCCACAGATACGCAGTATTTT. This chain joins TRBV6-1 and TRBJ2-3, with D possibly matching TRBD2 (6 bases). Germline values: CDR1 MNHNS, CDR2 SASEGT. The V and J ends lost 6 bases and 2 bases respectively, with 15 bases between them. CDR3 size: 15 residues.

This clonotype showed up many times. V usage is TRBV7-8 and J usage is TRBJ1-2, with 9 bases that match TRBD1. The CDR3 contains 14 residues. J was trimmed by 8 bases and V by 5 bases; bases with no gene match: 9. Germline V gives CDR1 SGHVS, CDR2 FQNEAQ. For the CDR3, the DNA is TGTGCCAGCAGCCGACGGGGACAGGGAGGGGGCTACACCTTC. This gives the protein CASSRRGQGGGYTF.

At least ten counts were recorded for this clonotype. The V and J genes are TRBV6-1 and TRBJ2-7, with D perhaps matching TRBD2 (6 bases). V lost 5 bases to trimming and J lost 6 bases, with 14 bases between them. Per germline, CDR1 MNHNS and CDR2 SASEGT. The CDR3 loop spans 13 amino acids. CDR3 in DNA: TGTGCCAGCAGTTACGCTCAGGGAGGCGAGCAGTACTTC. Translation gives CASSYAQGGEQYF.

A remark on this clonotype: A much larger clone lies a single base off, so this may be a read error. CDR3 in DNA: TGTGCCGGCAGTTACAGCCTTAATTCACCCCTCCACTTT. This codes for CAGSYSLNSPLHF. The chain employs TRBV6-5 and TRBJ1-6; D unclear. Germline values: CDR1 MNHEY, CDR2 SVGAGI. CDR3 length: 13 amino acids.

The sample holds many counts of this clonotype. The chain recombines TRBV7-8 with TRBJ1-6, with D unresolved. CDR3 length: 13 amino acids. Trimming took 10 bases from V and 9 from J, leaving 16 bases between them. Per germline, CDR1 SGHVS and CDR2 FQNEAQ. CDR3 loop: CAITGSVGSPLHF. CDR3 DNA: TGTGCCATCACCGGGTCGGTGGGTTCACCCCTCCACTTT.

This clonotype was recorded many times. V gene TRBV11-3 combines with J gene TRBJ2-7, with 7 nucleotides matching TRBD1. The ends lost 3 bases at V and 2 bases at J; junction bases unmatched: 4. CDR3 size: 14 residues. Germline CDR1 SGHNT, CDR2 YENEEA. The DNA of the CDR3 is TGTGCCAGCAGCTTCCGGGACAGAACCTACGAGCAGTACTTC. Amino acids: CASSFRDRTYEQYF. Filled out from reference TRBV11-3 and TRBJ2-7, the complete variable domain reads EAGVVQSPRYKIIEKKQPVAFWCNPISGHNTLYWYLQNLGQGPELLIRYENEEAVDDSQLPKDRFSAERLKGVDSTLKIQPAELGDSAVYLCASSFRDRTYEQYFGPGTRLTVT.

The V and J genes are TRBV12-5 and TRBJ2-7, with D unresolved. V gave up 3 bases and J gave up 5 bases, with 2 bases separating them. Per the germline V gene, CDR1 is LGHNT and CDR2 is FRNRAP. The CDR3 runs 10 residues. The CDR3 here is CASGLHEQYF. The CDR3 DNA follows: TGTGCTAGTGGTTTACACGAGCAGTACTTC. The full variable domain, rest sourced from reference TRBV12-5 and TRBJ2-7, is DARVTQTPRHKVTEMGQEVTMRCQPILGHNTVFWYRQTMMQGLELLAYFRNRAPLDDSGMPKDRFSAEMPDATLATLKIQPSEPRDSAVYFCASGLHEQYFGPGTRLTVT.

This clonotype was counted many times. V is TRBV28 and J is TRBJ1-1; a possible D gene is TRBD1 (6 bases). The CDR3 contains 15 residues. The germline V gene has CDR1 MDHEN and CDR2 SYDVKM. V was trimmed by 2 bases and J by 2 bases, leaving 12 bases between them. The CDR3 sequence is CASSLGGSRNTEAFF. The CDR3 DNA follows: TGTGCCAGCAGTTTAGGGGGCAGTAGAAACACTGAAGCTTTCTTT. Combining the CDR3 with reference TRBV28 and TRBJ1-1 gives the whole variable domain DVKVTQSSRYLVKRTGEKVFLECVQDMDHENMFWYRQDPGLGLRLIYFSYDVKMKEKGDIPEGYSVSREKKERFSLILESASTNQTSMYLCASSLGGSRNTEAFFGQGTRLTVV.

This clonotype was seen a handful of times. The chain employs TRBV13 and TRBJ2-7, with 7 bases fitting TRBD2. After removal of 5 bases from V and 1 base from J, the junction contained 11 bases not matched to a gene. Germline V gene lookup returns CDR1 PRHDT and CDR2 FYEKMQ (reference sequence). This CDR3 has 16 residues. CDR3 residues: CASSPGLTIGSYEQYF. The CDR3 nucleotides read TGTGCCAGCAGCCCGGGACTAACAATTGGTTCCTACGAGCAGTACTTC.

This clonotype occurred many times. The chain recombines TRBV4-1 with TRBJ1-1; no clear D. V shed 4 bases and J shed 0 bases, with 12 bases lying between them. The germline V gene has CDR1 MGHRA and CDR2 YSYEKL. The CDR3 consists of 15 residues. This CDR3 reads CASSPYGLVNTEAFF. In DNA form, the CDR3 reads TGCGCCAGCAGCCCCTATGGGCTAGTGAACACTGAAGCTTTCTTT.

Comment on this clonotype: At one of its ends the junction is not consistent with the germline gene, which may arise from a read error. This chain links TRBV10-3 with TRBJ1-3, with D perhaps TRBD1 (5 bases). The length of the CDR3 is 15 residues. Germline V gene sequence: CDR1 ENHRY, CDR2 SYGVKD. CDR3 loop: CAISDQGISENTIYF. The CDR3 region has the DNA TGTGCCATCAGTGATCAGGGCATCTCTGAAAACACCATATATTTT.

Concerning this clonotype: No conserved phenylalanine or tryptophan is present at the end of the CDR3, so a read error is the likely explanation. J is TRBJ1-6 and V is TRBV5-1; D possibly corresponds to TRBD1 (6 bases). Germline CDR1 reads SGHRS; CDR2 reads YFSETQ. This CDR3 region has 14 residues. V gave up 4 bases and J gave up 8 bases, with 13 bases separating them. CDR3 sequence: CASSLWTDYSPLHL. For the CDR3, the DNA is TGCGCCAGCAGCCTGTGGACAGACTATTCACCCCTCCACTTG.